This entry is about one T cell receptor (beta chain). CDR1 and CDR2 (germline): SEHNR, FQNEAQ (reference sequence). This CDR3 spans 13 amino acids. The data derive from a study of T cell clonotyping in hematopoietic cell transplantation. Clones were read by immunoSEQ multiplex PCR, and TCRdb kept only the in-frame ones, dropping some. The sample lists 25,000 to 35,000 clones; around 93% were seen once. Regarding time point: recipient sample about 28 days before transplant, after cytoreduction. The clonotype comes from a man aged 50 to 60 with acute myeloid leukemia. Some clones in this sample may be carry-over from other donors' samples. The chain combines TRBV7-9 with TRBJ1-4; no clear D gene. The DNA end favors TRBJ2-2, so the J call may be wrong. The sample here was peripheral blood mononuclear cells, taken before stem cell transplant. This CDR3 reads CASSASLRRELFF. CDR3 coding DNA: TGTGCCAGCAGCGCCTCCCTTCGGCGGGAGCTGTTTTTT.